This T cell receptor (beta chain) appears in the sequencing data of a study of beta chain features in type 1 diabetes (dated by TCRdb to between 2018 and 2020). Concerning the study at large: Mean age, gender distribution, total cell number and subset yield did not differ between patients and healthy donors. In the study, recently diagnosed type 1 diabetes patients and matched healthy donors were compared on the TCRB repertoires of their sorted circulating CD4+ T cell subsets. Regulatory and stem cell-like memory subsets were isolated from only 8 patients and roughly 8 healthy donors, whereas naive and central memory subsets came from all 30 or so donors. Across all samples, approximately 98,000,000 sorted cells were examined, and cell number per subset correlated strongly with RNA yield. Summary of the overall study and its limitations: HLA sub-analyses involved small numbers of individuals, so any influence of HLA type on TCRB rearrangement remained unresolved. Patients with type 1 diabetes made fewer insertions and deleted more nucleotides at VDJ recombination sites, implying thymic rearrangement abnormalities. Because cDNA was sequenced instead of genomic DNA, activated cells with high expression could be over-represented, although the groups did not differ in activation or CD3 levels. Naive, central memory and regulatory TCRB repertoires appeared to be more alike among patients than among healthy donors. A moderate but significant shortening of TCRB CDR3 length was observed in type 1 diabetes patients in all four CD4+ subsets. PCR may preferentially amplify shorter templates, but because patient and control samples were amplified and corrected together, any resulting skew would affect both groups equally.

The High Capacity cDNA Reverse Transcription Kit was used to reverse transcribe all of the isolated RNA, meaning that expressed TCRB transcripts were what got sequenced. Naive, central memory and regulatory T cell samples underwent deep immunoSEQ sequencing, averaging around 3.7 million total reads per sample. After sorted cells were lysed in RLT buffer, RNA was extracted with DNase-treated RNeasy Micro or Mini kits, with the choice depending on cell number. To prevent cross-contamination, every cell subset was processed on its own, while patient and healthy donor samples were processed together. The immunoSEQ multiplex PCR was used to amplify TCRB sequences from cDNA, generating 87-bp fragments that spanned the CDR3 region. Amplicons were sequenced on the Illumina HiSeq platform. Under the source paper's analysis protocol: PCR bias was corrected computationally using synthetic template baselines, and reads within Hamming distance 2 were collapsed, with unmergeable singletons discarded. Reads were aligned against IMGT so that V, D and J genes, CDR3 length and insertions or deletions at six rearrangement sites could be assigned. Within each subset, clonotype counts were normalized to sorted cell number, after which true diversity and Gini coefficients were computed with the tcR R package. Repertoire sharing was quantified using the overlap coefficient calculated on TCRB nucleotide sequences. As a proxy for the pre-selection repertoire, out-of-frame TCRB sequences from naive cells were analyzed. TCRdb's version of the immuneACCESS table is confined to in-frame rearrangements and falls short of the full clone set. An unresolved V gene accounts for under half of the shortfall where checked; the remainder is of unknown origin. The DNA gave D and trimming, while V, J and clone size come from that table. Present in this sample are 850,000 to 900,000 clones, roughly a sixth of which were seen just once. The ten largest account for 0.02% to 0.03% of the sample.

From each donor, a single peripheral blood sample of 95 to 150 mL on average was drawn into heparinised tubes. Naive, central memory, regulatory and stem cell-like memory CD4+ T cells were sorted on a BD FACSAria II using a panel including CD45RO, CCR7, CD25, CD127, CD95 and CD27. Every sorted population had a purity above 95%. PBMCs were isolated immediately by Lymphoprep density gradient centrifugation and stained directly without culture. Samples were stained and sorted in pairs, with one healthy donor and one patient per experiment, so that batch effects were minimized. In this sample, this clone turned up a few times. Its antigen is unknown. An end of the junction does not agree with germline; a read error may underlie this. CDR1 and CDR2 are drawn from the germline V gene: LGHNA, YNFKEQ. Measured from the cysteine to the phenylalanine, the CDR3 is 14 residues long. Only the CDR3 portion is preserved as DNA: 42 bases, with reading frame beginning at the first base.

The chain joins TRBV4-2 to TRBJ2-1; D gene: possibly TRBD2, on 5 matching bases. The sample comprised naive CD4+ T cells from blood. The cell subset or site label here, explained by the study, means: true naive CD4+ T cells. This receptor was identified in a young woman in good health. The DNA sequence is as follows: TGTACCAGCAGCCAAGATTTAAGAGGACTTGAGCAGTTCTTC. The encoded protein is CTSSQDLRGLEQFF.